This passage covers 20 T cell receptor beta chains from one sample sequenced in a study of T cell changes during pregnancy in multiple sclerosis. Clones were sequenced by immunoSEQ multiplex PCR, and TCRdb holds only the in-frame ones, with some missing. The sample carries 100,000 or so clones, around nine tenths recorded once. Sample: peripheral blood, taken in the second trimester of pregnancy. The receptors here all came from a female donor with multiple sclerosis, enrolled in a pregnancy study.

This clone was observed a single time. The gene calls are TRBV5-1 and TRBJ1-4; D not resolved. Germline CDR1 SGHRS, CDR2 YFSETQ. The CDR3 covers 13 residues. Trimming took 4 bases from V and 4 from J, leaving 8 bases between them. CDR3 protein: CASSTESNEKLFF. The CDR3 DNA follows: TGCGCCAGCAGCACTGAGAGTAATGAAAAACTGTTTTTT.

CDR3 coding DNA: TGTGCCAGCAGTTTACTTTTAAGCGGGAGTCATCCCGCGCAGTATTTT. Protein: CASSLLLSGSHPAQYF. The chain recombines TRBV28 with TRBJ2-3; TRBD2 agrees at 8 bases. Germline CDR1 is MDHEN and CDR2 is SYDVKM. The CDR3 has 16 amino acids. After removal of 2 bases from V and 10 bases from J, the junction contained 14 bases not matched to a gene.

The chain is built from TRBV6-6 and TRBJ2-4; 8 nucleotides line up with TRBD1. After removal of 2 bases from V and 4 bases from J, the junction contained 4 bases not matched to a gene. The CDR3 consists of 15 residues. Germline CDR1 MNHNY, CDR2 SVGAGI (reference sequence). The CDR3 loop reads CASSYGQGDKNIQYF. The CDR3 nucleotides are TGTGCCAGCAGTTACGGACAGGGAGATAAAAACATTCAGTACTTC.

The genes are TRBV7-3 and TRBJ1-6; D call uncertain. Looked up from germline, CDR1 is SGHTA and CDR2 is FQGTGA. V was pared by 0 bases and J by 10 bases, with 13 bases between. This CDR3 region has 15 residues. The CDR3 spells CASSLTGRVESPLHF. CDR3 nucleotides: TGTGCCAGCAGCTTAACGGGGAGGGTAGAATCACCCCTCCACTTT.

This clone was found once. The V and J genes are TRBV27 and TRBJ2-7; possible D gene TRBD2, 6 bases. The V and J ends lost 5 bases and 4 bases respectively, with 15 bases between them. The CDR3 totals 14 residues. CDR1 and CDR2 from the germline V gene are MNHEY and SMNVEV (reference sequence). CDR3: CASSIGGDRYEQYF. DNA for the CDR3: TGTGCCAGCAGTATCGGGGGAGATAGGTACGAGCAGTACTTC.

J is TRBJ2-1 and V is TRBV15, with 8 bases aligning to TRBD1. The V gene end was trimmed by 5 bases and the J gene end by 4 bases; junction bases not matched to a gene: 10. In germline, CDR1 is LNHNV, CDR2 YYDKDF (reference sequence). CDR3 length equals 16 residues. CDR3 residues: CATSPVGRGPYNEQFF. DNA for the CDR3: TGTGCCACCAGCCCCGTGGGCAGGGGGCCATACAATGAGCAGTTCTTC.

The chain recombines TRBV2 with TRBJ1-1; maybe TRBD1 (6 bases). Germline assignment: CDR1 SNHLY and CDR2 FYNNEI. The CDR3 spans 12 residues. Trimming stripped 9 bases from V and 2 bases from J, with 10 bases between. The CDR3: CARLDRNTEAFF. The CDR3 DNA reads as TGTGCCAGACTGGACAGAAACACTGAAGCTTTCTTT.

The chain uses TRBV21-1 and TRBJ1-6; the tabulated D call, TRBD1, remains unverified against the DNA. TRBV21-1 is a pseudogene locus. The CDR3 runs 15 residues. The CDR3 loop reads CASRQGRDLGSPLHF. In nucleotides, the CDR3 is TGTGCCAGCAGACAGGGGCGTGATCTGGGTTCACCCCTCCACTTT.

The chain combines TRBV5-1 with TRBJ1-5, with 8 bases aligning to TRBD1. The CDR3 contains 16 residues. The J segment lost 7 bases and the V segment lost 4 bases, leaving 13 bases of the junction unmatched. Germline lookup yields CDR1 SGHRS and CDR2 YFSETQ. This chain's CDR3 is CASSTRPGQVIQPQHF. The CDR3 DNA follows: TGCGCCAGCAGCACTCGGCCGGGACAGGTTATCCAGCCCCAGCATTTT.

The rearrangement links TRBV5-1 to TRBJ1-2, with a weak D call TRBD1 (5 bases). V lost 0 bases and J lost 2, with 11 bases in between. The CDR3 totals 15 residues. Germline V gene data show CDR1 as SGHRS and CDR2 as YFSETQ. In DNA form, the CDR3 reads TGCGCCAGCAGCTTGGAGGGGCAGAGAAACTATGGCTACACCTTC. Translating gives CASSLEGQRNYGYTF.

This clone was seen once. The chain is built from TRBV5-6 and TRBJ2-5; D not resolved. The germline V gene has CDR1 SGHDT and CDR2 YYEEEE. Trimming removed 4 bases from V and 5 bases from J, with 9 bases in between. The CDR3 contains 12 residues. The CDR3 here is CASSRGWETQYF. The CDR3 bases are TGTGCCAGCAGCCGAGGTTGGGAGACCCAGTACTTC.

The chain recombines TRBV15 with TRBJ1-5; 7 bases map to TRBD1. Germline V gene sequence: CDR1 LNHNV, CDR2 YYDKDF (reference sequence). V trimming: 5 bases; J trimming: 7 bases; junction bases outside the gene matches: 11. This CDR3 spans 15 amino acids. CDR3 region: CATSEGTAGTQPQHF. CDR3 bases: TGTGCCACCAGCGAAGGGACAGCTGGGACACAGCCCCAGCATTTT.

The V call is TRBV5-1, the J call TRBJ1-4; 7 nucleotides agree with TRBD1. This CDR3 region has 13 residues. V gave up 7 bases and J gave up 5 bases; unmatched junction bases: 5. Germline loops: CDR1 SGHRS, CDR2 YFSETQ. The CDR3 DNA is TGCGCCAGCGGGGGACAGCCGAATGAAAAACTGTTTTTT. Protein product: CASGGQPNEKLFF.

The chain recombines TRBV7-2 with TRBJ2-2; possible D gene TRBD2, 5 bases. Trimming shortened V by 1 base and J by 4 bases, and 10 bases separated the two germline ends. The CDR3 contains 15 residues. In germline, CDR1 is SGHTA, CDR2 FQGNSA. The CDR3 bases are TGTGCCAGCAGCTTAGGGGGTAGCGTCACCGGGGAGCTGTTTTTT. Protein: CASSLGGSVTGELFF.

The chain couples TRBV7-3 to TRBJ1-1; the D is unclear. Deletions cut 3 bases from V and 1 base from J, with 9 bases between. CDR1 SGHTA and CDR2 FQGTGA come from the germline V gene. The CDR3 length is 14 residues. The CDR3 DNA is TGTGCCAGCAGCTTGGTCAGGCAGAACACTGAAGCTTTCTTT. Translated: CASSLVRQNTEAFF.

The table lists this clone with many counts. The chain links TRBV7-9 to TRBJ1-1, with 7 bases aligning to TRBD1. Trimming at V came to 5 bases and at J to 3 bases, leaving 9 bases not matched to a gene. This CDR3 contains 15 residues. Germline loops: CDR1 SEHNR, CDR2 FQNEAQ (reference sequence). CDR3 amino acids: CASSTLDRTDTEAFF. The CDR3 DNA sequence: TGTGCCAGCAGCACGTTGGACAGGACGGACACTGAAGCTTTCTTT.

V usage is TRBV28 and J usage is TRBJ1-5, with a weak D call TRBD1 (6 bases). Per germline, CDR1 MDHEN and CDR2 SYDVKM. V was shortened by 5 bases and J by 3 bases, with 11 bases between the two germline ends. This CDR3 is 14 amino acids long. CDR3 in amino acids: CASSPQGFNQPQHF. The CDR3 nucleotides are TGTGCCAGCAGTCCACAGGGCTTCAATCAGCCCCAGCATTTT.

The chain joins TRBV20-1 to TRBJ2-1, with D uncertain. CDR1 is DFQATT and CDR2 is SNEGSKA in the germline V gene (reference sequence). V was pared by 7 bases and J by 7 bases, with 8 bases between. The CDR3 is 10 amino acids. DNA for the CDR3: TGCAGTGTTTGGCTGAATGAGCAGTTCTTC. It yields the protein CSVWLNEQFF.

V gene TRBV30 combines with J gene TRBJ2-3; 10 nucleotides agree with TRBD2. The junction had 6 bases not matched to a gene; V was cut back by 1 base and J by 2 bases. Germline values: CDR1 GTSNPN, CDR2 SVGIG (reference sequence). There are 16 residues in the CDR3. CDR3 sequence: CAWSAPSGGVTDTQYF. CDR3 in DNA: TGTGCCTGGAGTGCCCCTAGCGGGGGAGTCACAGATACGCAGTATTTT. The full variable domain, rest sourced from reference TRBV30 and TRBJ2-3, is SQTIHQWPATLVQPVGSPLSLECTVEGTSNPNLYWYRQAAGRGLQLLFYSVGIGQISSEVPQNLSASRPQDRQFILSSKKLLLSDSGFYLCAWSAPSGGVTDTQYFGPGTRLTVL.

The J gene is TRBJ2-1, the V gene TRBV27, with D unclear. This CDR3 is 17 amino acids long. CDR1 and CDR2 (germline): MNHEY, SMNVEV (reference sequence). Trimming removed 7 bases at V and 0 bases at J, with 19 bases between. The CDR3 is CASKIDKTASSYNEQFF. The DNA for the CDR3 is TGTGCCAGCAAGATCGACAAGACCGCCAGCTCCTACAATGAGCAGTTCTTC.